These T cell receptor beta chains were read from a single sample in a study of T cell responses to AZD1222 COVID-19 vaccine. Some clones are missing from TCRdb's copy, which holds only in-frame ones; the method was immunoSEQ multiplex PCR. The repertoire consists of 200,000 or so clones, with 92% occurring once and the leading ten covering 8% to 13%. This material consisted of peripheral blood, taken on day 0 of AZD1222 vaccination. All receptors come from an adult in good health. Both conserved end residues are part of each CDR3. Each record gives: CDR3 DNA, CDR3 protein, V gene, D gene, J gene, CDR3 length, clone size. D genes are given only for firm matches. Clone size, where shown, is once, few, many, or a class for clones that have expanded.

TGTGCCACGCAAGAAGGAAACACCATATATTTT | CATQEGNTIYF | TRBV27 | . | TRBJ1-3 | 11 | .
TGTGCCAGCAGCCAATCCCAACAGGGGGTCTCAAACACCATATATTTT | CASSQSQQGVSNTIYF | TRBV7-8 | TRBD1 | TRBJ1-3 | 16 | few
TGTGCCAGCAGCTTAGGGGTCCCCACTGAAGCTTTCTTT | CASSLGVPTEAFF | TRBV7-2 | . | TRBJ1-1 | 13 | .
TGTGCCAGCAGTTACACCCCAACTAATGAAAAACTGTTTTTT | CASSYTPTNEKLFF | TRBV28 | . | TRBJ1-4 | 14 | .
TGTGCCAGCAGTTACCCGGGACAGAACTATGGCTACACCTTC | CASSYPGQNYGYTF | TRBV6-6 | TRBD1 | TRBJ1-2 | 14 | .
TGTGCCAGCAGCCGGAGCCCGGGACAGGGGGCGAACTATGGCTACACCTTC | CASSRSPGQGANYGYTF | TRBV7-9 | TRBD1 | TRBJ1-2 | 17 | .
TGTGCCACCAGCAGGAGAGCCCACCTCGGAGAGACCCAGTACTTC | CATSRRAHLGETQYF | TRBV15 | . | TRBJ2-5 | 15 | .
TGTGCCAGCAGTTCCGGACAGGGAAGGGCGTTCGGAAACACCATATATTTT | CASSSGQGRAFGNTIYF | TRBV28 | TRBD1 | TRBJ1-3 | 17 | .
TGTGCCAGCGTAAGGGGCACTGAAGCTTTCTTT | CASVRGTEAFF | TRBV7-9 | . | TRBJ1-1 | 11 | .
TGTGCCAGCAGTGGGGCACCTGCTGGAAAACTGTTTTTT | CASSGAPAGKLFF | TRBV12-3/TRBV12-4 | . | TRBJ1-4 | 13 | .
TGTGCCAGCAGTCCAAGGGACAGGGGTGGAAACACCATATATTTT | CASSPRDRGGNTIYF | TRBV6-5 | TRBD1 | TRBJ1-3 | 15 | .
TGTGCCAGCAGCCTTCGACGGTACCCCTACGAGCAGTACTTC | CASSLRRYPYEQYF | TRBV3-1/TRBV3-2 | . | TRBJ2-7 | 14 | .
TGTGCCAGTAGTATAAGGGCAGGGGGCTCCTCAGGGCAGTACTTC | CASSIRAGGSSGQYF | TRBV19 | TRBD1 | TRBJ2-7 | 15 | .
TGTGCCAGCAGTCGACAGAGGAACACTGAAGCTTTCTTT | CASSRQRNTEAFF | TRBV7-2 | . | TRBJ1-1 | 13 | .
TGTGCCAGCAGTGAAGGAGGGGGGTGGAATGAAAAACTGTTTTTT | CASSEGGGWNEKLFF | TRBV6-1 | . | TRBJ1-4 | 15 | .
TGTGCCACCAGCAGAGATCTCATTACTGAAGCTTTCTTT | CATSRDLITEAFF | TRBV15 | . | TRBJ1-1 | 13 | .
TGCGCCAGCAGCCGGGACAGGGCTGGGGCCAACGTCCTGACTTTC | CASSRDRAGANVLTF | TRBV5-1 | TRBD1 | TRBJ2-6 | 15 | once
TGTGCCAGCAGCTGGACAGGGGGGTCTGAAAAACTGTTTTTT | CASSWTGGSEKLFF | TRBV5-6 | TRBD1 | TRBJ1-4 | 14 | once
TGCGCCAGCAGCTTGCAACCTATGAACACTGAAGCTTTCTTT | CASSLQPMNTEAFF | TRBV5-1 | . | TRBJ1-1 | 14 | .
TGCGCCAGCAGCTACGGACAGGGGGCTGCCAAAAACATTCAGTACTTC | CASSYGQGAAKNIQYF | TRBV5-1 | TRBD1 | TRBJ2-4 | 16 | .
TGTGCCAGCAGCTTAGGACAGGTGGCCGGGGAGCTGTTTTTT | CASSLGQVAGELFF | TRBV5-4 | TRBD1 | TRBJ2-2 | 14 | .
TGTGCCAGCAGTGTCCGGGACAGGGCAACTAATGAAAAACTGTTTTTT | CASSVRDRATNEKLFF | TRBV6-1 | TRBD1 | TRBJ1-4 | 16 | .
TGTGCCAGCAGCCTCGCCCCCGGGGAGACCCAGTACTTC | CASSLAPGETQYF | TRBV9 | . | TRBJ2-5 | 13 | .
TGTGCCAGCAGCCCCCGGACAGGGACCAACTATGGCTACACCTTC | CASSPRTGTNYGYTF | TRBV14 | TRBD1 | TRBJ1-2 | 15 | .
TGTGCCAGCAGTTTATCGCTCGGGGAGCTCTCATGGCCCCAGCATTTT | CASSLSLGELSWPQHF | TRBV27 | . | TRBJ1-5 | 16 | .
TGTGCCTGGAGTACCCCGAGGAGCAGGGTTGAAGCTTTCTTT | CAWSTPRSRVEAFF | TRBV30 | . | TRBJ1-1 | 14 | .
TGTGCCAGCAGTGATGTGAGTAAGGGGTTCAATCAGCCCCAGCATTTT | CASSDVSKGFNQPQHF | TRBV2 | . | TRBJ1-5 | 16 | .
TGTGCCAGCAGTACCTCCGGGACAGGGGCGACCCAGTACTTC | CASSTSGTGATQYF | TRBV6-5 | TRBD1 | TRBJ2-5 | 14 | .
TGTGCCAGCAGCTTATCGTGGCCGAACACCGGGGAGCTGTTTTTT | CASSLSWPNTGELFF | TRBV5-4 | . | TRBJ2-2 | 15 | .
TGCGCCAGCAGCCTCGGTTTAGTCTCGAGCTCTGGAAACACCATATATTTT | CASSLGLVSSSGNTIYF | TRBV4-1 | . | TRBJ1-3 | 17 | .
TGTGCCAGCAGCGCCCGATCAGGTGGCTACACCTTC | CASSARSGGYTF | TRBV9 | . | TRBJ1-2 | 12 | .
TGTGCCAGCAGTTTATCGTCTTTGACGCCTGAAGCTTTCTTT | CASSLSSLTPEAFF | TRBV27 | . | TRBJ1-1 | 14 | .
TGTGCCAGCAGCTTAACCCGGGACAGCTATGGCTACACCTTC | CASSLTRDSYGYTF | TRBV5-4 | TRBD1 | TRBJ1-2 | 14 | .
TGTGCCAGCAGTTTCGGGGGGCTCACAGATACGCAGTATTTT | CASSFGGLTDTQYF | TRBV9 | . | TRBJ2-3 | 14 | .
TGTGCCAGCAGTGAAGATTTGGGGGTACTGTACTTC | CASSEDLGVLYF | TRBV2 | . | TRBJ2-7 | 12 | .
TGTGCCAGCAGCCCCGGACCTTACGAGCAGTACTTC | CASSPGPYEQYF | TRBV7-8 | . | TRBJ2-7 | 12 | .
TGTGCCAGCAGCGTAGGCGGGAATAGCAATCAGCCCCAGCATTTT | CASSVGGNSNQPQHF | TRBV9 | . | TRBJ1-5 | 15 | .
TGTGCCAGCAGTTTACGGGAGCAGGGCATCACCGGGGAGCTGTTTTTT | CASSLREQGITGELFF | TRBV28 | . | TRBJ2-2 | 16 | .
TGTGCCAGCAGCCCATCCAAGCAGTACTTC | CASSPSKQYF | TRBV5-6 | . | TRBJ2-7 | 10 | .
TGTGCCAGCAGCCTCGGGTCTATAGGAAACACCATATATTTT | CASSLGSIGNTIYF | TRBV3-1/TRBV3-2 | . | TRBJ1-3 | 14 | .
TGTGCCAGCAGTTTATCCACCTGGCTCTATAGCAATCAGCCCCAGCATTTT | CASSLSTWLYSNQPQHF | TRBV28 | . | TRBJ1-5 | 17 | .
TGTGCCAGCAGCGTAGGTCTAGCGGAAGAGACCCAGTACTTC | CASSVGLAEETQYF | TRBV9 | TRBD2 | TRBJ2-5 | 14 | once
TGTGCCAGTAGTATAAGGGGGGGCGTCACTGGAAACACCATATATTTT | CASSIRGGVTGNTIYF | TRBV19 | . | TRBJ1-3 | 16 | .
TGTGCCAGCAGTTACTCCAGGAGTGTAAACACTGAAGCTTTCTTT | CASSYSRSVNTEAFF | TRBV6-5 | . | TRBJ1-1 | 15 | .
TGTGCCAGCAGCTTTGGGCCGGCCAGATATGGCTACACCTTC | CASSFGPARYGYTF | TRBV7-2 | . | TRBJ1-2 | 14 | .
TGTGCCATCAGTGATATCAGGGAGGCTGAAGCTTTCTTT | CAISDIREAEAFF | TRBV10-3 | . | TRBJ1-1 | 13 | .
TGTGCCAGCAGCCAAGGACTCAACAATGAGCAGTTCTTC | CASSQGLNNEQFF | TRBV7-3 | . | TRBJ2-1 | 13 | .
TGTGCCAGCAGCTTCCGGGACAGGGGTTTTGACGAGCAGTACTTC | CASSFRDRGFDEQYF | TRBV7-2 | TRBD1 | TRBJ2-7 | 15 | few
TGTGCCAGCAGTGATGACAGGGGAAACTATGGCTACACCTTC | CASSDDRGNYGYTF | TRBV6-1 | TRBD1 | TRBJ1-2 | 14 | .
TGTGCCAGCACTACAGAGAATCAGCCCCAGCATTTT | CASTTENQPQHF | TRBV12-3/TRBV12-4 | . | TRBJ1-5 | 12 | .
TGCAGCGCCGACCATATAAACTATGGCTACACCTTC | CSADHINYGYTF | TRBV29-1 | . | TRBJ1-2 | 12 | .
TGTGCCAGCAGCGCCGGGCAGGCGTCATACGAGCAGTACTTC | CASSAGQASYEQYF | TRBV11-2 | . | TRBJ2-7 | 14 | .
TGTGCCAGCTCATCCCCGGGGCCTGACTATGGCTACACCTTC | CASSSPGPDYGYTF | TRBV18 | . | TRBJ1-2 | 14 | .
TGTGCCAGCAGCTTAGGAGGGGGCCCGAACTATGGCTACACCTTC | CASSLGGGPNYGYTF | TRBV7-9 | TRBD1 | TRBJ1-2 | 15 | .